The clone carrying this TCR beta chain was counted once. The antigen is unknown. These data are taken from a study of a mutant IDH1 vaccine in newly diagnosed glioma. The wider study: Vaccines began 4-6 weeks after radiotherapy alone, or with temozolomide cycles. Most patients had radiochemotherapy with temozolomide before enrollment; others had one alone. Week 35 held visit V12, while week 47 held visit V13.

TCRdb keeps only in-frame clones here, not all; method: immunoSEQ multiplex PCR. Among about 34,000 clones listed, over 75% were seen once. Trimming at V came to 3 bases and at J to 0 bases, leaving 2 bases not matched to a gene. Per the germline V gene, CDR1 is SGHRS and CDR2 is YFSETQ. The CDR3 extends over 15 amino acids. This sample's time point: week 47, end of study. A 20-mer mutant IDH1 peptide at 300 ug was injected subcutaneously with topical imiquimod. The chain is built from TRBV5-1 and TRBJ1-4; 7 bases are a match to TRBD1. The sample consisted of PBMCs, taken from a glioma patient whose treatment included an IDH1 peptide vaccine. The receptor was isolated from a woman aged 40 to 49 with glioma. The CDR3 here is CASSWGTATNEKLFF. The CDR3 region has the DNA TGCGCCAGCAGCTGGGGGACAGCAACTAATGAAAAACTGTTTTTT.